The 16 T cell receptor beta chains below come from one sample, sequenced in a study of T cells in Graves' hyperthyroidism and ophthalmopathy. TCR beta CDR3 regions were amplified from RNA transcripts. In the first-round RT-PCR of the TCR CDR3, the HTBI primer set was used. A single record per CDR3 protein comes from TCRdb applying MiXCR to the multiplex PCR reads. The sample shows 550,000 to 800,000 distinct CDR3 sequences, 16% of them seen only once. Specimen: blood. The receptors originated from a man aged 18 to 30 with Graves' hyperthyroidism.

The chain combines TRBV4-1 with TRBJ1-4; D is unresolved. Trimming pared 6 bases from V and 0 bases from J, leaving 11 bases between. This CDR3 has 15 amino acids. Germline V gives CDR1 MGHRA, CDR2 YSYEKL. CDR3 in amino acids: CASRQYSATNEKLFF. For the CDR3, the DNA is TGCGCCAGCAGGCAGTACAGCGCAACTAATGAAAAACTGTTTTTT.

This chain joins TRBV5-6 and TRBJ2-2, with 9 positions matching TRBD1. Germline assignment: CDR1 SGHDT and CDR2 YYEEEE. The CDR3 length is 16 residues. Trimming cost V 5 bases and J 3 bases; bases outside gene matches: 8. The CDR3 sequence: CASRPTGGYDTGELFF. For the CDR3, the DNA is TGTGCCAGCAGGCCTACAGGGGGCTATGACACCGGGGAGCTGTTTTTT.

The chain couples TRBV20-1 to TRBJ1-5; TRBD1 is a possible D gene (5 bases). The CDR3 loop spans 15 amino acids. V shed 3 bases and J shed 6 bases, with 18 bases lying between them. The V gene's germline CDR1 is DFQATT and CDR2 SNEGSKA (reference sequence). CDR3 DNA: TGCAGTGCTAGTGGGGTAGCGAGGGGCGGTCAGCCCCAGCATTTT. It codes for CSASGVARGGQPQHF.

This chain uses TRBV29-1 with TRBJ2-1, with D perhaps matching TRBD1 or TRBD2 (5 bases each). CDR3 length: 21 residues. Germline V gene data show CDR1 as SQVTM and CDR2 as ANQGSEA. The ends were cut back, 1 base at V and 0 bases at J, with 28 bases in the middle. DNA for the CDR3: TGCAGCGTTGAAGGGGTGTGGGCCAGGGAATCGGAGGATTACTCCTACAATGAGCAGTTCTTC. Protein product: CSVEGVWARESEDYSYNEQFF.

This clonotype was seen repeatedly, ten times or more. The chain employs TRBV28 and TRBJ2-3; D ambiguous. The CDR3 spans 15 residues. CDR1 is MDHEN, CDR2 SYDVKM, per germline. The V gene lost 3 bases and the J gene lost 2 bases, with 12 bases spanning the gap. CDR3 coding DNA: TGTGCCAGCAGTTTTTTGGGCAGATACACAGATACGCAGTATTTT. Amino acids: CASSFLGRYTDTQYF.

This clonotype is a singleton in its sample. This sequence may be a read error, since a much larger clone differs from it by one base. The chain recombines TRBV7-6 with TRBJ1-1; D ambiguous. V gave up 5 bases and J gave up 5 bases, with 21 bases separating them. Germline CDR1 is SGHVS and CDR2 is FNYEAQ. The length of the CDR3 is 16 residues. The CDR3 DNA follows: TGTGCCAGCAGCGCCGAGGCCGGCAGTGGGTGGACTGAAGCTTTCTTT. This sequence encodes CASSAEAGSGWTEAFF.

This clonotype appeared many times. The chain couples TRBV6-6 to TRBJ2-7; D ambiguous. This CDR3 contains 14 residues. V lost 0 bases to trimming and J lost 0 bases, with 6 bases between them. CDR1 is MNHNY, CDR2 SVGAGI, per germline (reference sequence). The CDR3 coding sequence is TGTGCCAGCAGTTACTCAGCCCACTCCTACGAGCAGTACTTC. Amino acid sequence: CASSYSAHSYEQYF.

This clonotype was seen only a few times. J is TRBJ2-7 and V is TRBV6-2 or TRBV6-3; D ambiguous. V was cut by 10 bases and J by 3 bases, with 10 bases left in between. Germline V gene lookup returns CDR1 MNHEY and CDR2 SVGEGT. The CDR3 contains 11 residues. The DNA for the CDR3 is TGTGCCACCGGTAACGGCTACGAGCAGTACTTC. It is translated as CATGNGYEQYF.

This clonotype was recorded many times. V and J are TRBV10-2 and TRBJ2-2; D may be TRBD2 (5 bases). Trimming shortened V by 8 bases and J by 2 bases, and 15 bases separated the two germline ends. Germline V CDR1 and CDR2: WSHSY, SAAADI. The CDR3 has 15 amino acids. Here the CDR3 reads CASAVRGRNTGELFF. CDR3 in DNA: TGCGCCAGCGCTGTTCGGGGTCGCAACACCGGGGAGCTGTTTTTT.

This clonotype has more than one count but fewer than ten. V gene TRBV5-1 combines with J gene TRBJ2-7, with no clear D. Per the germline V gene, CDR1 is SGHRS and CDR2 is YFSETQ. V lost 0 bases to trimming and J lost 0 bases, with 16 bases between them. The CDR3 extends over 17 amino acids. The CDR3, as DNA: TGCGCCAGCAGCTTGGCTGAAGGTCGAGCATTCTCCTACGAGCAGTACTTC. This codes for CASSLAEGRAFSYEQYF.

There are a few counts of this clonotype. The chain has TRBV5-4 and TRBJ2-7, with 12 bases lining up with TRBD2. There are 15 residues in the CDR3. From germline, CDR1 is SGHNT and CDR2 YYREEE (reference sequence). Trimming removed 2 bases from V and 3 bases from J; junction bases left unmatched: 3. Here the CDR3 reads CASSLLAGGVYEQYF. The CDR3 bases are TGTGCCAGCAGCTTACTAGCGGGAGGTGTCTACGAGCAGTACTTC.

This clonotype was recorded many times. The genes are TRBV7-8 and TRBJ2-5, with D perhaps matching TRBD2 (5 bases). Trimming removed 2 bases at V and 0 bases at J, with 10 bases between. Per germline, CDR1 SGHVS and CDR2 FQNEAQ. The CDR3 covers 15 residues. The CDR3, as DNA: TGTGCCAGCAGCTTATCCGGACTGCACCAAGAGACCCAGTACTTC. It codes for CASSLSGLHQETQYF.

This chain links TRBV27 with TRBJ1-5, with 7 bases identical to TRBD1. Germline V gene sequence: CDR1 MNHEY, CDR2 SMNVEV (reference sequence). CDR3 length: 17 amino acids. With 5 bases clipped from V and 0 bases from J, the junction kept 10 bases outside the gene matches. Here the CDR3 reads CASSPRTGLYSNQPQHF. For the CDR3, the DNA is TGTGCCAGCAGTCCGCGGACAGGCTTGTATAGCAATCAGCCCCAGCATTTT.

This clonotype has a count of ten or more. The chain uses TRBV3-1 and TRBJ1-2; the D is unclear. Germline V CDR1 and CDR2: LGHDT, YNNKEL (reference sequence). V lost 1 base, J lost 3 bases, and 9 bases lay in between. This CDR3 comprises 14 residues. Here the CDR3 reads CASSQANGDYGYTF. The CDR3 DNA reads as TGTGCCAGCAGCCAAGCAAATGGGGACTATGGCTACACCTTC.

At least ten counts were recorded for this clonotype. The gene calls are TRBV28 and TRBJ2-7, with a possible D match to TRBD2 (5 bases). V lost 1 base to trimming and J lost 3 bases, with 10 bases between them. The CDR3 has 14 amino acids. Germline V CDR1 and CDR2: MDHEN, SYDVKM. The CDR3 sequence is CASSLLLGRYEQYF. For the CDR3, the DNA is TGTGCCAGCAGTTTATTACTAGGTCGCTACGAGCAGTACTTC.

Notes on this clonotype: Just one base apart from a much larger clone, this may be a read error. This rearrangement joins TRBV6-2 or TRBV6-3 to TRBJ2-1, with D perhaps matching TRBD1 (5 bases). Trimming took off 9 bases at V and 2 bases at J, with 14 bases between the two ends. The CDR3 length is 14 residues. In germline, CDR1 is MNHEY, CDR2 SVGEGT. The CDR3 DNA follows: TGTGCCAGTGGGGCTGTGGGCCCCTACAATGAGCAGTTCTTC. Protein product: CASGAVGPYNEQFF.